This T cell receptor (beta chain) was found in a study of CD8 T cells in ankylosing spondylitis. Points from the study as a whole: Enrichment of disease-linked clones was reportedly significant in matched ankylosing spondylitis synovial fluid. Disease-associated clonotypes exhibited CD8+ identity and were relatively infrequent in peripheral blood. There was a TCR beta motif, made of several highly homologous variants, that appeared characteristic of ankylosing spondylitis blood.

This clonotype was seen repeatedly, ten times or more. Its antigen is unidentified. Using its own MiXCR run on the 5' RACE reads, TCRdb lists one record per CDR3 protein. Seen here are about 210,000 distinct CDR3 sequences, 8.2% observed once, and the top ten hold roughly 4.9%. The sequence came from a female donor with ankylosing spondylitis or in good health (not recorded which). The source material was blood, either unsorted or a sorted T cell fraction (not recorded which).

For the CDR3, the DNA is TGCAGTGCCCTGGCCCACGAGCAGTACTTC. Amino acids: CSALAHEQYF. This chain uses TRBV20-1 with TRBJ2-7, with D hard to call. V was shortened by 6 bases and J by 5 bases, with 8 bases between the two germline ends. CDR3 length: 10 residues. Germline V gene data show CDR1 as DFQATT and CDR2 as SNEGSKA (reference sequence).